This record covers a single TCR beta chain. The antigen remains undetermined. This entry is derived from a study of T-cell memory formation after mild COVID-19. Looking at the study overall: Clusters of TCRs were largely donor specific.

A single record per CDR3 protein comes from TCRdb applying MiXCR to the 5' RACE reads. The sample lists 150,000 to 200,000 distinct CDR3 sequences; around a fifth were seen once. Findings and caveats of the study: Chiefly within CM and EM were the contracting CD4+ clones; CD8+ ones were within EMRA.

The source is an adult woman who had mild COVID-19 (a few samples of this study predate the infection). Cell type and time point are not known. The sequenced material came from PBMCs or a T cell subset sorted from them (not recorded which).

The CDR3 sequence: CASSVPIDGNSGNTIYF. In DNA form, the CDR3 reads TGTGCCAGCAGCGTCCCGATAGACGGCAACTCTGGAAACACCATATATTTT. The chain is built from TRBV9 and TRBJ1-3, with D uncertain. Germline V lookup: CDR1 SGDLS, CDR2 YYNGEE. V shed 2 bases and J shed 0 bases, with 15 bases lying between them. The CDR3 is 17 amino acids.